This TCR beta chain was observed in a study of blood T cell repertoires in COVID-19. Study-level background: There were acute and convalescent COVID-19 samples, and they came from the United States, Italy and Spain. From T cells, B-cell-depleted T cells, or PBMCs came the material, which was cDNA or gDNA.

The Seattle site enrolled patients during active infection and followed them longitudinally. This clone came up a few times. How the authors handled the data: How many nucleated cells were present was estimated from reference gene primer amplification. Assay: immunoSEQ multiplex PCR; the TCRdb copy retains only in-frame clones and omits some. That table gives V, J and clone size, and the DNA gave D and trimming. The sample carries around 76,000 clones, roughly four fifths recorded once. The clonotype was recovered from a man aged 25 to 40 with COVID-19, enrolled during active disease. Specimen: peripheral blood.

The CDR3 loop is CASSPGQALVEGYTF. The CDR3 DNA is TGTGCCAGCAGTCCCGGACAGGCCCTAGTGGAAGGCTACACCTTC. This chain joins TRBV28 and TRBJ1-2; TRBD1 agrees at 7 bases. The CDR3 extends over 15 amino acids. V lost 5 bases, J lost 8 bases, and 14 bases stayed unmatched. Germline V gives CDR1 MDHEN, CDR2 SYDVKM.